The 22 T cell receptor beta chains listed next were all sequenced from one sample in a study of blood T cell repertoires in COVID-19 (dated by TCRdb to 2020 to 2021). The protocol used for the library was the immunoSEQ multiplex PCR assay. As stored in TCRdb, this immuneACCESS dataset retains in-frame rearrangements with V and J assigned. A fraction of the clones does not appear; measured against another copy, unresolved V genes explain less than half of the discrepancy, and the remainder lacks a known reason. This sample is represented by 45,000 to 50,000 clones; 75% to 90% of them were singletons. The ten biggest clones cover roughly a third of the sample. Sequenced material: peripheral blood. The receptors derive from a woman aged 80 or older with COVID-19, enrolled during active disease.

The chain is built from TRBV28 and TRBJ1-2; 7 nucleotides match TRBD1. CDR3 length: 13 residues. Germline CDR1 and CDR2: MDHEN and SYDVKM. The V gene end was trimmed by 1 base and the J gene end by 6 bases; junction bases not matched to a gene: 2. CDR3 sequence (DNA): TGTGCCAGCAGTTTATCCAGGGGGAATGGCTACACCTTC. Its translation: CASSLSRGNGYTF.

The chain carries TRBV7-8 and TRBJ2-1; 8 positions agree with TRBD1. CDR1 and CDR2 (germline): SGHVS, FQNEAQ. The V and J ends lost 5 bases and 7 bases, in that order; junction bases with no gene match: 1. The length of the CDR3 is 12 residues. This CDR3 reads CASSRQGNEQFF. In nucleotides, the CDR3 is TGTGCCAGCAGCCGACAGGGGAATGAGCAGTTCTTC.

The CDR3 DNA sequence: TGCGCCAGCAGTCTCCGGAGGAATGAGCAGTTCTTC. Its protein is CASSLRRNEQFF. J is TRBJ2-1 and V is TRBV10-2; possible D gene TRBD2, 5 bases. V lost 5 bases and J lost 7, with 9 bases in between. This CDR3 contains 12 residues. Germline-derived CDR1 and CDR2 are WSHSY and SAAADI.

This chain links TRBV24-1 with TRBJ2-7, with 7 positions matching TRBD1. Germline trimming cut 5 bases from V and 6 bases from J; bases unmatched to any gene: 9. The germline CDR1 and CDR2 sequences are KGHDR and SFDVKD. CDR3 size: 14 residues. The CDR3 reads CATSARGGRGEQYF. CDR3 sequence (DNA): TGTGCCACCAGTGCGCGAGGGGGCAGGGGCGAGCAGTACTTC.

V and J are TRBV3-1 (or the pseudogene TRBV3-2) and TRBJ2-7; 7 nucleotides match TRBD1. Trimming at V came to 4 bases and at J to 2 bases, leaving 8 bases not matched to a gene. Germline loops: CDR1 LGHDT, CDR2 YNNKEL (reference sequence). The CDR3 covers 15 residues. The CDR3 region is CASSPDATGAYEQYF. The DNA for the CDR3 is TGTGCCAGCAGCCCAGACGCTACAGGGGCCTACGAGCAGTACTTC.

This chain links TRBV5-1 with TRBJ1-3; D remains unclear. Trimming stripped 3 bases from V and 0 bases from J, with 10 bases between. The CDR3 runs to 15 residues. The germline V gene encodes CDR1 SGHRS and CDR2 YFSETQ. CDR3 sequence reads: CASSYDTDSGNTIYF. The CDR3 nucleotides read TGCGCCAGCAGCTATGACACCGACTCTGGAAACACCATATATTTT.

V usage is TRBV9 and J usage is TRBJ2-1; D might be TRBD2 (5 bases). CDR3 length: 16 residues. V shed 1 base and J shed 0 bases, with 11 bases lying between them. In germline, CDR1 is SGDLS, CDR2 YYNGEE. The CDR3 DNA is TGTGCCAGCAGCGTAACTAGTCCGAGCTCCTACAATGAGCAGTTCTTC. Its protein product is CASSVTSPSSYNEQFF.

The J gene is TRBJ2-1, the V gene TRBV9; 9 positions agree with TRBD2. This CDR3 contains 18 residues. The germline gives CDR1 SGDLS, CDR2 YYNGEE. J lost 7 bases, V lost 0 bases, and 14 bases had no gene match. The CDR3 nucleotides read TGTGCCAGCAGCGTAGCCCCTCTGGGCGGGAGGGCCGGGAATGAGCAGTTCTTC. It translates to CASSVAPLGGRAGNEQFF. The full variable domain, with the rest looked up from reference TRBV9 and TRBJ2-1, is DSGVTQTPKHLITATGQRVTLRCSPRSGDLSVYWYQQSLDQGLQFLIQYYNGEERAKGNILERFSAQQFPDLHSELNLSSLELGDSALYFCASSVAPLGGRAGNEQFFGPGTRLTVL.

The chain has TRBV28 and TRBJ1-6, with TRBD1 identical over 7 bases. V shed 10 bases and J 7 bases; nucleotides not matched to a gene: 10. Germline lookup yields CDR1 MDHEN and CDR2 SYDVKM. CDR3 length: 14 residues. CDR3 bases: TGTGCCACCTTCCCGGGACAGAAAAATTCACCCCTCCACTTT. It encodes CATFPGQKNSPLHF.

V gene TRBV7-6 combines with J gene TRBJ1-5; TRBD1 matches 7 bases. Germline V CDR1 and CDR2: SGHVS, FNYEAQ. V shed 4 bases, J shed 3 bases, and the junction held 3 bases outside the gene matches. The CDR3 contains 14 residues. CDR3 DNA: TGTGCCAGCAGCTCCGGGACAGTCAATCAGCCCCAGCATTTT. Its translation: CASSSGTVNQPQHF.

This clone has just a few counts. The V gene is TRBV3-1 (or the pseudogene TRBV3-2), the J gene TRBJ2-3; 10 bases fit TRBD2. Per germline, CDR1 LGHDT and CDR2 YNNKEL (reference sequence). Trimming took 5 bases from V and 3 from J; bases not matched to a gene: 5. CDR3 size: 15 residues. The CDR3 DNA is TGTGCCAGCAGCAAACCGGGACTAGCGACAGATACGCAGTATTTT. This codes for CASSKPGLATDTQYF.

In this sample, this clone turned up once. The rearrangement uses TRBV28 and TRBJ1-5, with 10 bases that match TRBD1. Germline-derived CDR1 and CDR2 are MDHEN and SYDVKM. The CDR3 extends over 14 amino acids. Trimming at V came to 7 bases and at J to 7 bases, leaving 7 bases not matched to a gene. CDR3 protein: CASTPTGGDQPQHF. The CDR3 DNA follows: TGTGCCAGCACCCCGACAGGGGGCGACCAGCCCCAGCATTTT.

The V call is TRBV18, the J call TRBJ2-4, with a tentative D call TRBD1 (6 bases). Germline CDR1 and CDR2: KGHSH and LQKENI. This CDR3 is built from 16 residues. Trimming cost V 0 bases and J 3 bases, with 12 bases left between them. The CDR3 DNA sequence: TGTGCCAGCTCACCACCGCAGGGGTTGGGCAAAAACATTCAGTACTTC. This codes for CASSPPQGLGKNIQYF.

The chain carries TRBV6-4 and TRBJ2-7; 11 bases match TRBD2. The V segment lost 7 bases and the J segment 1 base; nucleotides outside the gene matches: 6. The CDR3 runs to 15 residues. Germline V gene sequence: CDR1 MRHNA, CDR2 SNTAGT. The CDR3 reads CASNSGTSGSYEQYF. CDR3 coding DNA: TGTGCCAGCAATAGCGGGACTAGCGGTTCCTACGAGCAGTACTTC.

The gene calls are TRBV25-1 and TRBJ1-3; no clear D gene. The germline CDR1 and CDR2 sequences are MGHDK and SYGVNS. V lost 1 base and J lost 0, with 4 bases in between. The CDR3 covers 14 residues. This CDR3 is CASSEFGSGNTIYF. In DNA form, the CDR3 reads TGTGCCAGCAGTGAATTCGGCTCTGGAAACACCATATATTTT.

The rearrangement links TRBV4-2 to TRBJ1-1; weak D call: TRBD1 (6 bases). The CDR3 runs to 15 residues. The germline gives CDR1 LGHNA, CDR2 YNFKEQ. V was trimmed by 0 bases and J by 2 bases, leaving 10 bases between them. CDR3 in DNA: TGTGCCAGCAGCCAAGAGGGGGGGCGTAACACTGAAGCTTTCTTT. Protein: CASSQEGGRNTEAFF.

The J gene is TRBJ2-7, the V gene TRBV7-2, with TRBD1 matching over 7 bases. CDR1 is SGHTA, CDR2 FQGNSA, per germline. Trimming removed 2 bases from V and 0 bases from J; junction bases left unmatched: 10. CDR3 size: 17 residues. CDR3 nucleotide sequence: TGTGCCAGCAGCTTACCCCAGACAGGGACACCCTCCTACGAGCAGTACTTC. Amino acids: CASSLPQTGTPSYEQYF.

In DNA form, the CDR3 reads TGTGCCAGCAGCATAAGGACAGGGGCGGCCGAGCAGTACTTC. It specifies CASSIRTGAAEQYF. This rearrangement joins TRBV5-8 to TRBJ2-7; TRBD1 matches 9 bases. Germline trimming cut 4 bases from V and 6 bases from J; bases unmatched to any gene: 8. The length of the CDR3 is 14 residues. In germline, CDR1 is SGHTS, CDR2 YDEGEE.

V gene TRBV27 combines with J gene TRBJ2-5; 10 bases align to TRBD1. This CDR3 comprises 15 residues. CDR1 is MNHEY, CDR2 SMNVEV, per germline (reference sequence). Unmatched junction bases numbered 6, after V lost 5 bases and J lost 3 bases. This CDR3 is CASSRGQGREETQYF. In DNA, the CDR3 is TGTGCCAGCAGTCGGGGACAGGGGCGAGAAGAGACCCAGTACTTC.

This chain uses TRBV10-1 with TRBJ1-6, with no clear D. V lost 3 bases to trimming and J lost 0 bases, with 9 bases between them. The CDR3 runs 16 residues. Germline values: CDR1 WNHNN, CDR2 SYGVQD (reference sequence). The CDR3 loop reads CASSDSQSSYNSPLHF. Here the CDR3 DNA reads TGCGCCAGCAGTGATAGCCAGAGCTCCTATAATTCACCCCTCCACTTT.

J is TRBJ1-1 and V is TRBV6-6, with D unresolved. The V and J ends lost 7 bases and 2 bases respectively, with 14 bases between them. Germline V gives CDR1 MNHNY, CDR2 SVGAGI (reference sequence). The CDR3 spans 14 residues. The CDR3 reads CASTDTPFNTEAFF. The CDR3 DNA sequence: TGTGCCAGCACCGACACCCCTTTCAACACTGAAGCTTTCTTT.

This clone turned up a few times. This chain joins TRBV5-1 and TRBJ1-5; unclear D gene. Between the trimmed V and J ends, which lost 0 bases and 7 bases, there was a span of 11 bases. The CDR3 length is 14 residues. CDR1 is SGHRS and CDR2 is YFSETQ in the germline V gene. The CDR3 is CASSLVPAGQPQHF. The CDR3 DNA follows: TGCGCCAGCAGCTTGGTTCCGGCGGGGCAGCCCCAGCATTTT.